This is a list of T cell receptor beta chains from one sample in a study of blood T cells in healthy people across ages. TCRdb used MiXCR to reprocess the 5' RACE reads, holding one entry per CDR3 protein. The repertoire holds 750,000 to 950,000 distinct CDR3 sequences, with roughly 26% as singletons. This sample was shared with a second study, whose subject was T cells of mothers and their children.

The sample consisted of blood. The source of these receptors is a boy aged 5-17 years in good health. CDR3s include the opening cysteine and the closing phenylalanine or tryptophan. The D gene is left open where the match is weak. Some rows mark clone size as missing; the rest say once, few, many or name a class of expanded clone.

TGTGCCAGCAGCCCAGGGACAGGTATTATAAGCACTGAAGCTTTCTTT,CASSPGTGIISTEAFF,TRBD1,-,TRBV5-6,TRBJ1-1
TGTGCCAGCAATCCAGGAGGGAGGAAGGACCAGTACTTC,CASNPGGRKDQYF,-,-,TRBV2,TRBJ2-5
TGTGCCAGTAGTATTAACCCCAGGGAAGATACGCAGTATTTT,CASSINPREDTQYF,-,-,TRBV19,TRBJ2-3
TGTGCCAGCAGTTTACTGAGCAGGAGCTATGGCTACACCTTC,CASSLLSRSYGYTF,-,-,TRBV12-3/TRBV12-4,TRBJ1-2
TGTGCCAGCGGCCGGGACAGGGGTAGGGCCAACTATGGCTACACCTTC,CASGRDRGRANYGYTF,TRBD1,few,TRBV2,TRBJ1-2
TGCGCCAGCAGCCGATCTCCAGGACAGGGGGCGCCAGGAAACACCATATATTTT,CASSRSPGQGAPGNTIYF,TRBD1,few,TRBV5-1,TRBJ1-3
TGTGCCAGCAGCCCGGTCCAGACCGGGGAGCTGTTTTTT,CASSPVQTGELFF,-,few,TRBV14,TRBJ2-2
TGTGCCAGCAGCGTCACGGCGGACAGGCAAGAGACCCAGTACTTC,CASSVTADRQETQYF,TRBD1,-,TRBV11-2,TRBJ2-5
TGTGCCAGCACTAGGGACAGGAGGGATCAGCCCCAGCATTTT,CASTRDRRDQPQHF,TRBD1,many,TRBV12-3/TRBV12-4,TRBJ1-5
TGCAGCGTGGCCACGACCCCGTCAGCGGGAGGCACAGATACGCAGTATTTT,CSVATTPSAGGTDTQYF,TRBD2,-,TRBV29-1,TRBJ2-3
TGTGCCAGCAGCAATCCCCTTGACACTAACGACATCTACAATGAGCAGTTCTTC,CASSNPLDTNDIYNEQFF,-,few,TRBV7-9,TRBJ2-1
TGCAGCGTCGCTTGGGACAGCTTCTACGAGCAGTACTTC,CSVAWDSFYEQYF,TRBD1,few,TRBV29-1,TRBJ2-7
TGCAGTGCTGGTACTCCGGGACAATCCCCCGAGCAGTACTTC,CSAGTPGQSPEQYF,-,-,TRBV20-1,TRBJ2-7
TGCGCCAGCAGCTTGGCCGGACTAGGAGTAAACGTTCAGTACTTC,CASSLAGLGVNVQYF,TRBD2,-,TRBV5-1,TRBJ2-4
TGCAGTGCTCAAGACCGGGTAGCAGAGACCCAGTACTTC,CSAQDRVAETQYF,-,-,TRBV20-1,TRBJ2-5
TGTGCCAGCAGCCCAACGACAGGGAACACTGAAGCTTTCTTT,CASSPTTGNTEAFF,-,-,TRBV9,TRBJ1-1
TGTGCCAGCAGTCAAACGGAGGGGGGACACGAGCAGTACTTC,CASSQTEGGHEQYF,-,few,TRBV12-3/TRBV12-4,TRBJ2-7
TGTGCCATCAGGGCAAACTTAGCGGGGGGGCCCTACGAGCAGTACTTC,CAIRANLAGGPYEQYF,TRBD2,few,TRBV10-3,TRBJ2-7
TGCAGCGGGGGGACAGGGGGCTACGAGCAGTACTTC,CSGGTGGYEQYF,TRBD1,few,TRBV29-1,TRBJ2-7
TGTGCCATCAGTGGGGGCAGGTCCTACAATGAGCAGTTCTTC,CAISGGRSYNEQFF,-,few,TRBV10-3,TRBJ2-1
TGTGCCAGCAGTGAACCCCCAAGGGGGAAAACTGAAGCTTTCTTT,CASSEPPRGKTEAFF,-,few,TRBV25-1,TRBJ1-1
TGTGCTAGCAGCTTATCCGGACTAGGCGGCGATGAGCAGTTCTTC,CASSLSGLGGDEQFF,TRBD2,-,TRBV7-7,TRBJ2-1
TGTGCCAGCAGTTACTTTGCCGGGAGGAATAATGAAAAACTGTTTTTT,CASSYFAGRNNEKLFF,-,-,TRBV6-6,TRBJ1-4
TGCGCCAGCAGCCCCGGGACTAGCTTGTACAATGAGCAGTTCTTC,CASSPGTSLYNEQFF,TRBD2,-,TRBV5-1,TRBJ2-1
TGTGCCAGCACCGGGGAGACCCAGTACTTC,CASTGETQYF,-,-,TRBV2,TRBJ2-5
TGTGCCAGCAGTTTCGTCGAGGGGATCTGGGATGAGCAGTTCTTC,CASSFVEGIWDEQFF,-,-,TRBV12-3/TRBV12-4,TRBJ2-1
TGTGCCACCTCGATTGCGTACACTGAAGCTTTCTTT,CATSIAYTEAFF,-,few,TRBV24-1,TRBJ1-1
TGTGCCAGCAGCTCCGATGGGGCAGGGTTCCCTGAGCAGTTCTTC,CASSSDGAGFPEQFF,-,-,TRBV7-3,TRBJ2-1
TGTGCCAGCAGCGGGGGACAGGGTGATACTGAAGCTTTCTTT,CASSGGQGDTEAFF,TRBD1,-,TRBV13,TRBJ1-1
TGTGCCAGCAGTCCGAGAGGGGGACAGGGCATGAACACTGAAGCTTTCTTT,CASSPRGGQGMNTEAFF,TRBD1,-,TRBV7-6,TRBJ1-1
TGCGCCAGCAGCTTGGCTCTGCGGGGGGCCAAAAACATTCAGTACTTC,CASSLALRGAKNIQYF,TRBD2,-,TRBV5-1,TRBJ2-4
TGCAGTGCGCCCACTAGCGGGGGATCCTACGAGCAGTACTTC,CSAPTSGGSYEQYF,TRBD2,-,TRBV20-1,TRBJ2-7
TGTGCCAGCAGCTGGTGGGGGGGAGACTACACAGATACGCAGTATTTT,CASSWWGGDYTDTQYF,TRBD2,-,TRBV7-9,TRBJ2-3
TGTGCCAGCAGTTACTCCGGCCCCAGGGAAACTGAAGCTTTCTTT,CASSYSGPRETEAFF,-,-,TRBV6-6,TRBJ1-1
TGTGCCAGCAGCCTCCGACAGGGTTTAAGCTCCTACGAGCAGTACTTC,CASSLRQGLSSYEQYF,TRBD1,-,TRBV7-2,TRBJ2-7
TGTGCCAGCAGCAGGATTGCAACTAATGAAAAACTGTTTTTT,CASSRIATNEKLFF,-,many,TRBV14,TRBJ1-4
TGTGCCAGCAGCTTATGGCGCTACGAGCAGTACTTC,CASSLWRYEQYF,-,few,TRBV7-2,TRBJ2-7
TGTGCCAGCAGCCCGGACCTACAAGAGACCCAGTACTTC,CASSPDLQETQYF,-,-,TRBV5-1,TRBJ2-5
TGTGCCAGCAGTGAATTAGAAACAGGCGAGCGGGGGACCCTCCACTTT,CASSELETGERGTLHF,-,few,TRBV2,TRBJ1-6
TGCGCCAGCGAGACAGGGGGCACTGAAGCTTTCTTT,CASETGGTEAFF,TRBD1,once,TRBV5-1,TRBJ1-1
TGTGCCAGCATGGTCAGAGAGGAAGGCTACACCTTC,CASMVREEGYTF,-,few,TRBV2,TRBJ1-2
TGTGCCAGCAGCCAAGACGTAGTGGATACGCAGTATTTT,CASSQDVVDTQYF,-,-,TRBV3-1,TRBJ2-3
TGTGCCAGCAGTTATCCCCACGGAGCCGGGGACATTCAGTACTTC,CASSYPHGAGDIQYF,-,-,TRBV6-2/TRBV6-3,TRBJ2-4
TGTGCCAGCAGCCAGAGTGAGGCGGGGGGCTACACCTTC,CASSQSEAGGYTF,-,few,TRBV28,TRBJ1-2
TGTGCCAGCAGCTCGATCCGGACACCGAATGACATTCAGTACTTC,CASSSIRTPNDIQYF,-,-,TRBV7-8,TRBJ2-4
TGCGCCAGCAGGGCTAGCGGGGTTGAGACCCAGTACTTC,CASRASGVETQYF,TRBD2,few,TRBV10-2,TRBJ2-5
TGTGCCAGCAGTTCCAGGGTCATGAACACTGAAGCTTTCTTT,CASSSRVMNTEAFF,-,-,TRBV6-5,TRBJ1-1
TGTGCCAGCAGCCAAGATAGCCCGGACAAGAGACCCCAGTACTTC,CASSQDSPDKRPQYF,-,few,TRBV4-2,TRBJ2-5
TGTGCCAGCAGCTTAGTAGGGGGGACAGGCACAGTTGATGGCTACACCTTC,CASSLVGGTGTVDGYTF,TRBD1,few,TRBV7-2,TRBJ1-2
TGCGCCAGCAGGCCGACCGGGGTAGCGGGGGGACAAGAGACCCAGTACTTC,CASRPTGVAGGQETQYF,TRBD2,few,TRBV5-1,TRBJ2-5
TGTGCCAGCTCTTCCGGGACAGGGGGTCTATCCGATGAAAAACTGTTTTTT,CASSSGTGGLSDEKLFF,TRBD1,few,TRBV18,TRBJ1-4
TGCAGTGCTCAGCCACAGGGAGTCGGAGAAAAACTGTTTTTT,CSAQPQGVGEKLFF,-,few,TRBV20-1,TRBJ1-4
TGTGCCAGCAGTGAAGGGCCTGGGGCCTCCTACGAGCAGTACTTC,CASSEGPGASYEQYF,-,-,TRBV6-1,TRBJ2-7
TGTGCCAGCAGTTCTAAGAGGAACCCCTGGGGAGAGACCCAGTACTTC,CASSSKRNPWGETQYF,-,-,TRBV12-3/TRBV12-4,TRBJ2-5
TGTGCCAGCAGCCCAAGGAGTGGGGGGGAGACCCAGTACTTC,CASSPRSGGETQYF,-,few,TRBV11-2,TRBJ2-5
TGTGCCAGCAGATTGGGGGAGACCCAGTACTTC,CASRLGETQYF,-,many,TRBV2,TRBJ2-5
TGTGCCAGCAGTGACCCCGGGACAGGCCCCGGGACCCAGTACTTC,CASSDPGTGPGTQYF,TRBD1,few,TRBV25-1,TRBJ2-5